The T cell receptor beta chain under discussion was sequenced for a study of T cell repertoires in cytomegalovirus infection. Study in general: Carrying CMV and the relevant HLA type showed in public TCR beta signatures.

From the reads, TCRdb called clonotypes with MiXCR, one entry per CDR3 protein. The sample carries roughly 720,000 distinct CDR3 sequences, less than 40% recorded once. General observations from the study: The study found HLA-C-restricted CMV-specific TCR beta clonotypes dominating the ex vivo response. People with CMV and the relevant HLA were identified by cumulative public TCR beta family frequency.

CDR1 is SQVTM, CDR2 ANQGSEA, per germline. Trimming pared 5 bases from V and 11 bases from J, leaving 12 bases between. This CDR3 has 10 amino acids. With regard to this clonotype: Its specificity is unknown.

The receptor comes from a human donor in good health (CMV status not recorded). Some clones in this sample may be carry-over from other donors' samples. The rearrangement joins TRBV29-1 to TRBJ1-1; D gene unclear. The specimen was PBMCs. The DNA of the CDR3 is TGCAGCGTTCCAGATAGAGGGGCTTTCTTT. Amino acid sequence: CSVPDRGAFF.